The 2 T cell receptor beta chains in this list originate from one sample, sequenced in a study of cytomegalovirus exposure and HLA in healthy donors. Primers: 60 Vbeta forward and 13 Jbeta reverse. Sequenced by immunoSEQ multiplex PCR; TCRdb stores in-frame clones only, minus some. In the table there are fewer than 150,000 clones, 70% to 85% of which are singletons. Sequenced input: PBMCs. Source of these receptors: a man aged 35 to 55 in good health and CMV-seropositive.

The chain is built from TRBV21-1 and TRBJ2-5; the table names TRBD1, a call not compared with the DNA. TRBV21-1 is recorded as a pseudogene. The CDR3 spans 15 residues. This CDR3 reads CASSKGAGGRETQYF. In nucleotides, the CDR3 is TGTGCCAGCAGCAAAGGGGCAGGGGGCCGAGAGACCCAGTACTTC.

This chain connects TRBV7-8 to TRBJ2-7, with TRBD1 as a possible D gene (6 bases). V lost 5 bases to trimming and J lost 8 bases, with 22 bases between them. Germline V lookup: CDR1 SGHVS, CDR2 FQNEAQ. There are 15 residues in the CDR3. For the CDR3, the DNA is TGTGCCAGCAGCCCTGCTGGGGGCCCCATGTACCAGCAGTACTTC. It translates to CASSPAGGPMYQQYF.